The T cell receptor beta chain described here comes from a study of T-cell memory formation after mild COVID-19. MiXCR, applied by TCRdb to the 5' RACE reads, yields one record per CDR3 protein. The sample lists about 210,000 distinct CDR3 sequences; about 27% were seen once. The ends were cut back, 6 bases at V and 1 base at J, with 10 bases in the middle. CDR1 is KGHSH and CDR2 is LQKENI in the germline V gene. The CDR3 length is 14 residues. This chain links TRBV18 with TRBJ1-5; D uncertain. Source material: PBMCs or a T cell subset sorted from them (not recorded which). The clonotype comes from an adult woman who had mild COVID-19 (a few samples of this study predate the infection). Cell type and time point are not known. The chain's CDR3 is CASSPVESNQPQHF. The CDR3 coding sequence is TGTGCCAGCTCTCCCGTCGAAAGCAATCAGCCCCAGCATTTT.